These 13 T cell receptor beta chains originate from one sample sequenced in a study of response to subunit inactivated influenza vaccine. MiXCR was run by TCRdb on the RT-PCR reads, yielding one entry per CDR3 protein. The sample lists approximately 200,000 distinct CDR3 sequences; roughly 14% were seen once. The input for sequencing was CD8+ T cells sorted from PBMCs, taken less than 6 days after vaccination. These receptors all come from a man aged 50-59 years who received an inactivated influenza vaccine.

This clonotype has ten or more counts. The chain combines TRBV7-2 with TRBJ2-7; D ambiguous. Per germline, CDR1 SGHTA and CDR2 FQGNSA. V shed 5 bases and J shed 5 bases, with 10 bases lying between them. CDR3 length: 12 residues. The CDR3 is CASSQTINEQYF. The CDR3 DNA follows: TGTGCCAGCAGCCAGACCATCAACGAGCAGTACTTC.

This chain links TRBV7-2 with TRBJ2-3; D is ambiguous. Trimming pared 3 bases from V and 1 base from J, leaving 11 bases between. Per germline, CDR1 SGHTA and CDR2 FQGNSA. The CDR3 length is 15 residues. In DNA form, the CDR3 reads TGTGCCAGCAGCTTCCCCGCCCAGGGCACAGATACGCAGTATTTT. This sequence encodes CASSFPAQGTDTQYF.

The sample holds a few counts of this clonotype. The V call is TRBV7-9, the J call TRBJ1-1; D is possibly TRBD1 (5 bases). The CDR3 runs to 15 residues. Trimming shortened V by 6 bases and J by 2 bases, and 16 bases separated the two germline ends. Germline V CDR1 and CDR2: SEHNR, FQNEAQ (reference sequence). The CDR3 DNA reads TGTGCCAGCAGGGAGGATGGTGGGGCTAACACTGAAGCTTTCTTT. Its translation is CASREDGGANTEAFF.

The chain's CDR3 is CASTDGETGINLGTGELFF. The CDR3 bases are TGTGCCAGCACCGATGGGGAGACAGGGATCAATCTGGGCACCGGGGAGCTGTTTTTT. The genes are TRBV5-6 and TRBJ2-2; the match to TRBD1 covers 7 bases. Germline V gene lookup returns CDR1 SGHDT and CDR2 YYEEEE. There are 19 residues in the CDR3. V lost 6 bases, J lost 4 bases, and 21 bases stayed unmatched.

This chain connects TRBV16 to TRBJ1-1; tentative D call: TRBD1 (5 bases). The CDR3 totals 17 residues. Germline V gene sequence: CDR1 KGHSY, CDR2 FQNENV. The V end lost 1 base, the J end lost 5 bases, and 20 bases lay between the germline ends. CDR3 region: CASSQYMRAGSRTEAFF. The CDR3 region has the DNA TGTGCCAGCAGCCAATACATGCGGGCAGGGTCGAGGACTGAAGCTTTCTTT. The complete variable domain, with remaining parts taken from reference TRBV16 and TRBJ1-1, reads GEEVAQTPKHLVRGEGQKAKLYCAPIKGHSYVFWYQQVLKNEFKFLISFQNENVFDETGMPKERFSAKCLPNSPCSLEIQATKLEDSAVYFCASSQYMRAGSRTEAFFGQGTRLTVV.

A word on this clonotype: One junction end disagrees with the germline gene, perhaps due to a read error. The chain couples TRBV6-5 to TRBJ1-1; possibly TRBD1 for D (6 bases). CDR3 length: 15 amino acids. In germline, CDR1 is MNHEY, CDR2 SVGAGI. CDR3 in amino acids: CASSDSPHRETEAFF. The CDR3 coding sequence is TGTGCCAGCAGTGACTCTCCCCACAGGGAAACTGAAGCTTTCTTT.

V usage is TRBV7-2 and J usage is TRBJ1-2; D ambiguous. The germline V gene encodes CDR1 SGHTA and CDR2 FQGNSA. This CDR3 is built from 15 residues. Trimming cost V 5 bases and J 2 bases, with 15 bases left between them. The CDR3 reads CASSPVANTNYGYTF. The CDR3 bases are TGTGCCAGCAGCCCGGTAGCCAACACGAACTATGGCTACACCTTC.

There are a few counts of this clonotype. The chain employs TRBV2 and TRBJ2-7; 7 bases match TRBD1. CDR3 size: 15 residues. Germline-derived CDR1 and CDR2 are SNHLY and FYNNEI. V gave up 6 bases and J gave up 9 bases; unmatched junction bases: 17. Here the CDR3 DNA reads TGTGCCAGCAGAGCCGAACCGGGACAGCTTTATCCGCAGTACTTC. The encoded protein is CASRAEPGQLYPQYF.

This clonotype was observed a handful of times. The chain uses TRBV12-3 or TRBV12-4 and TRBJ2-7, with 9 bases lining up with TRBD2. The ends lost 3 bases at V and 3 bases at J; junction bases unmatched: 3. The CDR3 length is 14 residues. The DNA for the CDR3 is TGTGCCAGCAGTTTCGGGCGGGAGGGCTACGAGCAGTACTTC. Translation: CASSFGREGYEQYF.

This clonotype was counted between two and nine times. CDR3 sequence: CASSPFGDNGRFPYEQYF. The CDR3 region has the DNA TGTGCCAGCAGCCCTTTTGGTGACAACGGACGGTTCCCCTACGAGCAGTACTTC. The genes are TRBV11-1 and TRBJ2-7, with D unclear. The germline V gene has CDR1 SGHAT and CDR2 FQDESV (reference sequence). Trimming removed 5 bases at V and 2 bases at J, with 25 bases between. The CDR3 consists of 18 residues.

The chain couples TRBV7-6 to TRBJ2-1; no clear D gene. V was clipped by 5 bases and J by 5 bases, with 13 bases between them. The CDR3 totals 14 residues. Germline CDR1 is SGHVS and CDR2 is FNYEAQ. CDR3 DNA sequence: TGTGCCAGCAGCCCCCGTGTTGGGGACAATGAGCAGTTCTTC. It specifies CASSPRVGDNEQFF.

This clonotype was seen more than once but under ten times. The chain recombines TRBV27 with TRBJ2-1; D is uncertain. The CDR3 has 11 amino acids. Trimming removed 6 bases at V and 4 bases at J, with 4 bases between. Germline CDR1 reads MNHEY; CDR2 reads SMNVEV (reference sequence). The CDR3 region has the DNA TGTGCCAGCAGATCTTACAATGAGCAGTTCTTC. Protein: CASRSYNEQFF.

The chain combines TRBV5-6 with TRBJ1-1; maybe TRBD1 (5 bases). The germline V and J ends were trimmed by 4 bases and 3 bases, with 13 bases remaining between them. The CDR3 totals 14 residues. The germline CDR1 and CDR2 sequences are SGHDT and YYEEEE. The CDR3 DNA reads as TGTGCCAGCAGCGGGGACCCGGGGGACACTGAAGCTTTCTTT. This sequence encodes CASSGDPGDTEAFF.